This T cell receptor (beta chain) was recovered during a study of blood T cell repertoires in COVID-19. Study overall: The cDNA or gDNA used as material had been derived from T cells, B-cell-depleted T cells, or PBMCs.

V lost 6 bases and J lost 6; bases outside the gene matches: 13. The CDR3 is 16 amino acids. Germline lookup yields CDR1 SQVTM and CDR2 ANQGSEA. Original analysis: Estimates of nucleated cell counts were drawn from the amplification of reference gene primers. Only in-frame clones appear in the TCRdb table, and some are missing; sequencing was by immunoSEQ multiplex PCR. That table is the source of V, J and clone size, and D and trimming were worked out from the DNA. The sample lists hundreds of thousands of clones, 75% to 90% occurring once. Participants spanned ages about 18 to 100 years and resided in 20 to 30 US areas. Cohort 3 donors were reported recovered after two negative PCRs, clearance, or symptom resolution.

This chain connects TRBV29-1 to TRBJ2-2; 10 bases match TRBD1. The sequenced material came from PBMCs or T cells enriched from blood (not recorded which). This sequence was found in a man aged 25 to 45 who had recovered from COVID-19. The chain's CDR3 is CSVSPARDRGAGELFF. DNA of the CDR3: TGCAGCGTCTCACCTGCCAGGGACAGGGGCGCCGGGGAGCTGTTTTTT.